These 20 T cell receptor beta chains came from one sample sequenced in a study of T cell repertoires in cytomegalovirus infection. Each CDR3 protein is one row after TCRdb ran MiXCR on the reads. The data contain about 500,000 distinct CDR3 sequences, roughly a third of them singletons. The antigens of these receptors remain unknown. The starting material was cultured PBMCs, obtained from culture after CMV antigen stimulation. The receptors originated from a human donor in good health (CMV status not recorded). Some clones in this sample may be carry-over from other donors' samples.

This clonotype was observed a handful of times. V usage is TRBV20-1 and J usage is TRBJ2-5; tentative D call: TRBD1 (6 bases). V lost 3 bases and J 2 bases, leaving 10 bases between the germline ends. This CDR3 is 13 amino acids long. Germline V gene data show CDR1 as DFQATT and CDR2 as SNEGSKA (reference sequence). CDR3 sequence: CSARWQGQETQYF. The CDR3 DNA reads TGCAGTGCTAGGTGGCAGGGGCAAGAGACCCAGTACTTC.

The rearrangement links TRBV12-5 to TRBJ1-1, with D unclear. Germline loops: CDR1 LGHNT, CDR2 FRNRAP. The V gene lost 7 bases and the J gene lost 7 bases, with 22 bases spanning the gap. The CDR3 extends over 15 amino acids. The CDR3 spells CASASITMSFGEAFF. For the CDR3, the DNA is TGTGCTAGTGCGAGTATAACCATGTCTTTCGGTGAAGCTTTCTTT.

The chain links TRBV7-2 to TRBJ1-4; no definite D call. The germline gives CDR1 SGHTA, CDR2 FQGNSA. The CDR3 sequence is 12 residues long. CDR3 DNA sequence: TGTGCTTCGGGAGGTACCCGGGAAAAACTGTTTTTT. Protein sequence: CASGGTREKLFF.

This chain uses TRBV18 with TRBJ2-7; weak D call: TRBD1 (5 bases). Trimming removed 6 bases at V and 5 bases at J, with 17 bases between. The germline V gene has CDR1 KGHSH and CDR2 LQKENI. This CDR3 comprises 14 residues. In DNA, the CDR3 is TGTGCCAGCTCCCTTAATGGTAGGGGCCACGAGCAGTACGTC. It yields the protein CASSLNGRGHEQYV.

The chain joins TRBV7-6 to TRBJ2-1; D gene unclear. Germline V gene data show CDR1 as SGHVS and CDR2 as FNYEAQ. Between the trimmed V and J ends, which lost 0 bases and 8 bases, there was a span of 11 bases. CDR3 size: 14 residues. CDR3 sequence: CASSLANPRDEQFF. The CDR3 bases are TGTGCCAGCAGCTTAGCGAATCCTAGGGATGAGCAGTTCTTC.

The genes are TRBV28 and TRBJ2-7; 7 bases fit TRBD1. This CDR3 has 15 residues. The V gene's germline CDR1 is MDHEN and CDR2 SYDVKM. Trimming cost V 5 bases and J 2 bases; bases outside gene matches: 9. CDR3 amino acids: CASSLPGQSTYEQYF. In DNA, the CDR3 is TGTGCCAGCAGTCTACCGGGACAGTCGACCTACGAGCAGTACTTC.

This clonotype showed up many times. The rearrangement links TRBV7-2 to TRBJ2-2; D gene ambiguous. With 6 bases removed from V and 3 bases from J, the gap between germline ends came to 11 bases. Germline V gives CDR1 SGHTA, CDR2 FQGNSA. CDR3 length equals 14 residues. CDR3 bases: TGTGCCAGCAGTCGGGTAGTACACACCGGGGAGCTGTTTTTT. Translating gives CASSRVVHTGELFF.

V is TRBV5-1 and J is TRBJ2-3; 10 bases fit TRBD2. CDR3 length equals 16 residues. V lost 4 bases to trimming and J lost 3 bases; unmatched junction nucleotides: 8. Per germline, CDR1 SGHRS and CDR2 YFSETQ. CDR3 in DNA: TGCGCCAGCAGCGGAAGGACTAGCGGCCAGACAGATACGCAGTATTTT. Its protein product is CASSGRTSGQTDTQYF.

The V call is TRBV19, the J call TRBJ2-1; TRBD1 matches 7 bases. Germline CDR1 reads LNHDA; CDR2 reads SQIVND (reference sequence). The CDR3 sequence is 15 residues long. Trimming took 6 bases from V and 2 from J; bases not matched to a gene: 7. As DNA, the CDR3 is TGTGCCAGTAGCATGAAAACAGGGGCCTACAATGAGCAGTTCTTC. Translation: CASSMKTGAYNEQFF.

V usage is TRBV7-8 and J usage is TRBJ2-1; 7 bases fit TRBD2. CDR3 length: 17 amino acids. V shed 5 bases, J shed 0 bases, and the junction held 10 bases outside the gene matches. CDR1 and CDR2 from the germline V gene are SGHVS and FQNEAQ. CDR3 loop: CASSRAGREFSYNEQFF. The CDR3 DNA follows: TGTGCCAGCAGCCGGGCGGGGCGGGAGTTCTCCTACAATGAGCAGTTCTTC.

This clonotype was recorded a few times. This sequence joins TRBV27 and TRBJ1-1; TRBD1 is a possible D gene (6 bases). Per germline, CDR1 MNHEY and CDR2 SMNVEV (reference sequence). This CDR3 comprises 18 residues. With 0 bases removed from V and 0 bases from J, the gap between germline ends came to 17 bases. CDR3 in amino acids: CASSLSKTRWDMNTEAFF. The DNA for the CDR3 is TGTGCCAGCAGTTTATCAAAGACAAGATGGGACATGAACACTGAAGCTTTCTTT.

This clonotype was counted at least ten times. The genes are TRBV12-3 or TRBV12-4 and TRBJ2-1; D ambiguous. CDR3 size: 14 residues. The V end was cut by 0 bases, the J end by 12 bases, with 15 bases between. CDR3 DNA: TGTGCCAGCAGTTTAGCAGGCACCGAGAGCGTGCAGTTCTTC. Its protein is CASSLAGTESVQFF.

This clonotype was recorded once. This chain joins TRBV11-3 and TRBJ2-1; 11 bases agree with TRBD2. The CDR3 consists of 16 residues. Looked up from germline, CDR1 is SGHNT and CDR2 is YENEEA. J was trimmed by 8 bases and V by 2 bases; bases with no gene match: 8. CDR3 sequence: CASSLNLLAGGDEQFF. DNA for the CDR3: TGTGCCAGCAGCTTAAATTTGCTAGCGGGAGGCGATGAGCAGTTCTTC.

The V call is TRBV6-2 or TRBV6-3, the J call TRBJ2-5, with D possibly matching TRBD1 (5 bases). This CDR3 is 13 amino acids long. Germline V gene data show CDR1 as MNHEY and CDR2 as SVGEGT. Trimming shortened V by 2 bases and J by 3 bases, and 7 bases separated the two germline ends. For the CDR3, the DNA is TGTGCCAGCAGTTACGCAGGGAAAGAGACCCAGTACTTC. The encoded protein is CASSYAGKETQYF.

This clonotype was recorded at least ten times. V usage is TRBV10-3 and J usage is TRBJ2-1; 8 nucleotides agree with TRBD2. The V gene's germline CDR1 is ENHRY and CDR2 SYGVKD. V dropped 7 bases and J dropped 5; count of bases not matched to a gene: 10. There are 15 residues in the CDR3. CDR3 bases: TGTGCCATCAAATCCTCCAGCGGGAGAGACAATGAGCAGTTCTTC. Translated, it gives CAIKSSSGRDNEQFF.

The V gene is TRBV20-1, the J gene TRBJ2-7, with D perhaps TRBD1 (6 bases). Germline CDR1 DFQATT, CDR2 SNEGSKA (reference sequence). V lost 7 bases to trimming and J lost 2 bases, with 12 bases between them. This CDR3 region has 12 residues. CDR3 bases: TGCAGTGGACAGGTTCCCACCTACGAGCAGTACTTC. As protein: CSGQVPTYEQYF.

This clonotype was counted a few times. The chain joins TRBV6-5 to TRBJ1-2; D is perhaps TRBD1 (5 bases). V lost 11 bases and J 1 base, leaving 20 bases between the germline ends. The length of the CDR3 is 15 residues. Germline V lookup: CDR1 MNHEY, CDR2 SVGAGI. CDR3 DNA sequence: TGTGCCTCCGTCGGGGCCGGGGGGAATAACTATGGCTACACCTTC. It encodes CASVGAGGNNYGYTF.

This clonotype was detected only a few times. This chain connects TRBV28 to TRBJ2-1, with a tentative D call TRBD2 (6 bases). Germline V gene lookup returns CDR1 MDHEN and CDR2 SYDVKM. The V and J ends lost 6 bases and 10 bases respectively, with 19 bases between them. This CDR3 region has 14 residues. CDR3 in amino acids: CASSLPAGREEQFF. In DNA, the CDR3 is TGTGCCAGCAGCCTTCCCGCGGGGCGAGAAGAGCAGTTCTTC. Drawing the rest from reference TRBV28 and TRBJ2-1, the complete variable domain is DVKVTQSSRYLVKRTGEKVFLECVQDMDHENMFWYRQDPGLGLRLIYFSYDVKMKEKGDIPEGYSVSREKKERFSLILESASTNQTSMYLCASSLPAGREEQFFGPGTRLTVL.

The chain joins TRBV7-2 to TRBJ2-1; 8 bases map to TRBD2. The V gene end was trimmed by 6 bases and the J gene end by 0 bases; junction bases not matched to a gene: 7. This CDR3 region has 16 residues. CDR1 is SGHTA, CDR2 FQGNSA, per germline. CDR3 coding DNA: TGTGCCAGCAGGTTCGGGGGGGGAAGCTCCTACAATGAGCAGTTCTTC. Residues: CASRFGGGSSYNEQFF.

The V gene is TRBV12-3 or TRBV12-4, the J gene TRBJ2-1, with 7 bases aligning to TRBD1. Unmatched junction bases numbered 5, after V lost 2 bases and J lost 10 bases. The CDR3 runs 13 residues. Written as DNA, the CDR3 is TGTGCCAGCAGTTTACCTAGGGGGCGAGAGCAGTTCTTC. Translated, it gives CASSLPRGREQFF.